The TCR beta chain under discussion was sequenced for a study of cytomegalovirus exposure and HLA in healthy donors. As for the study in general: Of more than 350 genotyped donors, roughly 81% clustered with self-reported Caucasian donors. Study-level results: Using a false discovery rate of 0.05, a later analysis showed that 15,000 to 20,000 TCR beta sequences were associated with HLA alleles. Earlier analysis looked at TCR beta V segments, and most were productive about 87% or about 30% of the time.

PCR used 60 Vbeta primers and 13 Jbeta primers. Profiled with immunoSEQ multiplex PCR; TCRdb holds only in-frame clones, not every one. In total, the table holds under 70,000 clones. About this clone: Its antigen is unknown.

Germline V CDR1 and CDR2: MRHNA, SNTAGT. Trimming at V came to 3 bases and at J to 4 bases, leaving 1 base not matched to a gene. CDR3 length: 14 residues. V is TRBV6-4 and J is TRBJ2-2; 8 nucleotides align to TRBD2. This TCR was sampled from a female donor in good health and CMV-seropositive. Sequencing used PBMCs. The CDR3: CASSERGGTGELFF. The CDR3 DNA reads TGTGCCAGCAGTGAACGGGGGGGCACCGGGGAGCTGTTTTTT.